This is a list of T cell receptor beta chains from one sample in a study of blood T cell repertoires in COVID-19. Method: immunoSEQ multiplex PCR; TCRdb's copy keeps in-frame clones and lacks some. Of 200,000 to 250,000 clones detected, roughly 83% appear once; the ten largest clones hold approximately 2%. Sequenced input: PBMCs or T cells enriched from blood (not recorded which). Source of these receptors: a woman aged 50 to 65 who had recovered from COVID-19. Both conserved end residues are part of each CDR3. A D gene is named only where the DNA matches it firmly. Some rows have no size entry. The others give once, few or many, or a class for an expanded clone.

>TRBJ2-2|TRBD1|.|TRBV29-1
CSVDRGRTGELFF
TGCAGCGTTGACAGGGGGCGCACCGGGGAGCTGTTTTTT
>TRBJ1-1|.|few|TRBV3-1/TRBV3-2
CASSLRRGGLVNTEAFF
TGTGCCAGCAGCCTGAGGAGGGGGGGCTTAGTGAACACTGAAGCTTTCTTT
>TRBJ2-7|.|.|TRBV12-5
CASAYEKGYEQYF
TGTGCTAGTGCATATGAAAAGGGGTACGAGCAGTACTTC
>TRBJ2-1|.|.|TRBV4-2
CASSQDWRSSYNEQFF
TGTGCCAGCAGCCAAGATTGGAGGAGCTCCTACAATGAGCAGTTCTTC
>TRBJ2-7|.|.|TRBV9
CASSPGGRGDSEQYF
TGTGCCAGCAGCCCTGGGGGCAGGGGAGACAGCGAGCAGTACTTC
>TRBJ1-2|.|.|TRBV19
CASSARQEYYGYTF
TGTGCCAGTAGTGCGCGACAGGAATACTATGGCTACACCTTC
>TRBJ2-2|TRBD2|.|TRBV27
CASSLYRTRLTGELFF
TGTGCCAGCAGCCTCTACCGGACTAGATTAACCGGGGAGCTGTTTTTT
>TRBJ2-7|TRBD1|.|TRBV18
CASSPGQGASEQYF
TGTGCCAGCTCACCCGGGCAGGGGGCCTCCGAGCAGTACTTC
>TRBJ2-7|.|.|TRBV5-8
CASSLVQGLSEQYF
TGTGCCAGCAGCTTGGTACAGGGTTTAAGCGAGCAGTACTTC
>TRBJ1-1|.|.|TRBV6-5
CASRSAPGSRTEAFF
TGTGCCAGCAGATCGGCCCCAGGGTCTAGGACTGAAGCTTTCTTT
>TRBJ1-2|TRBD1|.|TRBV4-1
CASSQRTGKKVNYGYTF
TGCGCCAGCAGCCAAAGGACAGGGAAGAAGGTGAACTATGGCTACACCTTC
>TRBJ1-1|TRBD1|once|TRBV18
CASSPPKGGGLGDTEAFF
TGTGCCAGCTCACCACCGAAAGGGGGCGGGCTCGGGGACACTGAAGCTTTCTTT
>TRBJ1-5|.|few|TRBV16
CASSQVQGNQPQHF
TGTGCCAGCAGCCAAGTACAGGGCAATCAGCCCCAGCATTTT
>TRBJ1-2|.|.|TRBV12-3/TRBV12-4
CASSLTDSGYTF
TGTGCCAGCAGTTTAACAGATTCTGGCTACACCTTC
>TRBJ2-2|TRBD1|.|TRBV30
CAWTGGLTGELFF
TGTGCCTGGACAGGGGGCCTCACCGGGGAGCTGTTTTTT
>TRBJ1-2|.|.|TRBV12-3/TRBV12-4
CASSAANYGYTF
TGTGCCAGCAGTGCAGCTAACTATGGCTACACCTTC
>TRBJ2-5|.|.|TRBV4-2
CASSLPGEGTQYF
TGTGCCAGCAGCCTTCCGGGAGAAGGGACCCAGTACTTC
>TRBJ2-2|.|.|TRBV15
CATSERVAGELFF
TGTGCCACCAGCGAGAGGGTCGCCGGGGAGCTGTTTTTT
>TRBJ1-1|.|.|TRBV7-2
CASSLATRVGTEAFF
TGTGCCAGCAGCTTAGCTACCAGGGTGGGCACTGAAGCTTTCTTT